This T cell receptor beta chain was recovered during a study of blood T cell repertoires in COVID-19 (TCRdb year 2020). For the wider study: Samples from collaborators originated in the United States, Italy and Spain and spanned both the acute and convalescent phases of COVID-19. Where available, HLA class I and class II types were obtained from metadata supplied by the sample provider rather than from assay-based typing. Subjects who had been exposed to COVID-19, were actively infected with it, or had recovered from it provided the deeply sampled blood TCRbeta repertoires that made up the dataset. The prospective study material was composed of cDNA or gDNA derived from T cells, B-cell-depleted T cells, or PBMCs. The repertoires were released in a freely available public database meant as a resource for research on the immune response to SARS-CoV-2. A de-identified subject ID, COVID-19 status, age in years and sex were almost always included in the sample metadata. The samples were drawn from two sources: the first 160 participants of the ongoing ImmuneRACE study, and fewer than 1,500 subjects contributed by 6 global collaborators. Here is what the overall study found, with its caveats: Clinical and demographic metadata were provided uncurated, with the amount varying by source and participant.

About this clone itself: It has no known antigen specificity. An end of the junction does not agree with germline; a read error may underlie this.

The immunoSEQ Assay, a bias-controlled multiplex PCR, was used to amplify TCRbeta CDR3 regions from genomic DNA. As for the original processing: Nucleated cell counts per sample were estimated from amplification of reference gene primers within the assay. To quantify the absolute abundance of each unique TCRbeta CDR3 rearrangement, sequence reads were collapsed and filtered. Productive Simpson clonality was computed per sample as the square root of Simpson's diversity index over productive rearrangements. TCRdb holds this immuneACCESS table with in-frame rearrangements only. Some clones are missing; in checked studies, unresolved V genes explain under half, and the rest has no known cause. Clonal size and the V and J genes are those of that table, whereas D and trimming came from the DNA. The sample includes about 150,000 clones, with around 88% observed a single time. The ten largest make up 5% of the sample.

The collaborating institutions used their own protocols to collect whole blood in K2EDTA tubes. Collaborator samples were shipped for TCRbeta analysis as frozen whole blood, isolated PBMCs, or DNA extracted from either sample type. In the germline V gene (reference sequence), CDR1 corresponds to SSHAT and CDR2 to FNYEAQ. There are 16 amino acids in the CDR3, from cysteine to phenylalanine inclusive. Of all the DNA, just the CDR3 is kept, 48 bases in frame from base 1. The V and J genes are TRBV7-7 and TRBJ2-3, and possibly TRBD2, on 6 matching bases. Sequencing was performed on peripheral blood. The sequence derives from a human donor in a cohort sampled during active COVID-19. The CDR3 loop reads CASSLHGGEGADTQYF. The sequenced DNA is TGTGCTAGCAGCCTCCACGGCGGGGAAGGGGCAGATACGCAGTATTTT.